The 26 T cell receptor beta chains listed next were all sequenced from one sample in a study of graft-versus-host responses after intestinal transplantation. For these TCRs, the target antigens are not known. Clones were sequenced by immunoSEQ multiplex PCR, and TCRdb holds only the in-frame ones, with some missing. This repertoire shows some 100,000 clones, approximately 84% found once; its top ten account for 0.9% to 1%. Sample: unstimulated CD4+ T cells sorted from spleen or lymph node cells, taken before transplant. These TCRs come from a human donor who was the organ donor for an intestinal transplant.

The chain is built from TRBV4-2 and TRBJ1-4, with D hard to call. The CDR3 runs to 12 residues. V was clipped by 1 base and J by 8 bases, with 5 bases between them. Germline V gene sequence: CDR1 LGHNA, CDR2 YNFKEQ. CDR3: CASSQVREKLFF. The CDR3 bases are TGTGCCAGCAGCCAAGTTCGGGAAAAACTGTTTTTT.

The V call is TRBV29-1, the J call TRBJ2-7, with TRBD1 matching 8 bases. The CDR3 contains 12 residues. From germline, CDR1 is SQVTM and CDR2 ANQGSEA. The ends lost 5 bases at V and 2 bases at J; junction bases unmatched: 2. The CDR3 here is CSVTTGAYEQYF. CDR3 DNA sequence: TGCAGCGTTACGACAGGGGCCTACGAGCAGTACTTC.

This clone has just one count. V gene TRBV27 combines with J gene TRBJ2-7, with 8 nucleotides matching TRBD2. J was trimmed by 2 bases and V by 3 bases; bases with no gene match: 6. This CDR3 has 15 residues. Germline CDR1 and CDR2: MNHEY and SMNVEV (reference sequence). The CDR3 DNA reads as TGTGCCAGCAGTTTCCTCGCGGGGGGTACCTACGAGCAGTACTTC. It yields the protein CASSFLAGGTYEQYF.

V and J are TRBV4-1 and TRBJ1-1, with no clear D. V gave up 3 bases and J gave up 0 bases, with 20 bases separating them. The length of the CDR3 is 18 residues. Germline V gives CDR1 MGHRA, CDR2 YSYEKL. The CDR3 loop reads CASSHLNVPGRMNTEAFF. CDR3 nucleotide sequence: TGCGCCAGCAGCCATCTGAACGTGCCGGGCCGGATGAACACTGAAGCTTTCTTT.

J is TRBJ2-2 and V is TRBV6-5, with D possibly matching TRBD1 (6 bases). The germline V gene has CDR1 MNHEY and CDR2 SVGAGI. CDR3 length: 13 amino acids. V lost 9 bases, J lost 6 bases, and 14 bases lay in between. As DNA, the CDR3 is TGTGCCAGTAAACAGGGATCTGCCGGGGAGCTGTTTTTT. Amino acids: CASKQGSAGELFF.

The chain carries TRBV20-1 and TRBJ2-7, with D perhaps assigned TRBD1 or TRBD2 (7 bases each). V was clipped by 3 bases and J by 6 bases, with 9 bases between them. There are 11 residues in the CDR3. Germline-derived CDR1 and CDR2 are DFQATT and SNEGSKA (reference sequence). CDR3 nucleotide sequence: TGCAGTGCTAGCAGGGGGGGCGAGCAGTACTTC. Amino acids: CSASRGGEQYF.

Points on this clone: This specimen includes other DNA sequences encoding the same CDR3. V is TRBV30 and J is TRBJ1-1; no definite D call. Germline CDR1 GTSNPN, CDR2 SVGIG (reference sequence). With 2 bases removed from V and 3 bases from J, the gap between germline ends came to 4 bases. The CDR3 sequence is 11 residues long. The CDR3 bases are TGTGCCTGGAGTCCTTACACTGAAGCTTTCTTT. This codes for CAWSPYTEAFF.

The J gene is TRBJ1-5, the V gene TRBV6-1; D unclear. The germline V gene encodes CDR1 MNHNS and CDR2 SASEGT. The CDR3 totals 13 residues. V gave up 9 bases and J gave up 3 bases, with 12 bases separating them. Here the CDR3 DNA reads TGTGCCAGTTCGATTGCAACCAATCAGCCCCAGCATTTT. Residues: CASSIATNQPQHF.

This sequence joins TRBV4-2 and TRBJ1-2; D gene unclear. Germline CDR1 and CDR2: LGHNA and YNFKEQ. V was cut by 4 bases and J by 5 bases, with 8 bases left in between. The CDR3 totals 12 residues. CDR3 sequence: CASSLGAYGYTF. In DNA form, the CDR3 reads TGTGCCAGCAGCCTGGGCGCTTATGGCTACACCTTC.

The CDR3 region is CAWSRTARTGNSGYTF. In DNA form, the CDR3 reads TGTGCCTGGAGTCGGACGGCCAGGACAGGGAATAGTGGCTACACCTTC. This chain links TRBV30 with TRBJ1-2; 8 bases fit TRBD1. V was clipped by 2 bases and J by 7 bases; unmatched bases: 15. The CDR3 is made up of 16 amino acids. The germline V gene encodes CDR1 GTSNPN and CDR2 SVGIG (reference sequence).

The chain has TRBV5-6 and TRBJ1-1; D is undetermined. Germline loops: CDR1 SGHDT, CDR2 YYEEEE. The V gene lost 4 bases and the J gene lost 7 bases, with 11 bases spanning the gap. The CDR3 consists of 12 residues. CDR3 amino acids: CASSLQTLEAFF. DNA for the CDR3: TGTGCCAGCAGCCTTCAAACCCTTGAAGCTTTCTTT.

The genes are TRBV28 and TRBJ1-1; a possible D gene is TRBD1 (5 bases). This CDR3 region has 15 residues. Trimming took 7 bases from V and 1 from J, leaving 16 bases between them. Germline values: CDR1 MDHEN, CDR2 SYDVKM. CDR3 loop: CASTRVPPRNTEAFF. In DNA form, the CDR3 reads TGTGCCAGCACCAGGGTCCCCCCGAGGAACACTGAAGCTTTCTTT. The whole variable domain, remainder taken from reference TRBV28 and TRBJ1-1, is DVKVTQSSRYLVKRTGEKVFLECVQDMDHENMFWYRQDPGLGLRLIYFSYDVKMKEKGDIPEGYSVSREKKERFSLILESASTNQTSMYLCASTRVPPRNTEAFFGQGTRLTVV.

The chain uses TRBV11-2 and TRBJ1-2, with a weak D call TRBD1 (6 bases). The CDR3 has 15 amino acids. The germline V and J ends were trimmed by 5 bases and 8 bases, with 21 bases remaining between them. Germline-derived CDR1 and CDR2 are SGHAT and FQNNGV. The CDR3: CASSRDTSRHTGYTF. CDR3 sequence (DNA): TGTGCCAGCAGCCGGGACACCTCTAGGCATACGGGCTACACCTTC.

This clone was observed a single time. The chain is built from TRBV6-6 and TRBJ1-5; D remains ambiguous. The CDR3 is 14 residues long. V dropped 2 bases and J dropped 0 bases, with 5 bases sitting between them. The V gene's germline CDR1 is MNHNY and CDR2 SVGAGI (reference sequence). The CDR3 coding sequence is TGTGCCAGCAGTTACCTGTATAGCAATCAGCCCCAGCATTTT. It encodes CASSYLYSNQPQHF.

This clone was recorded a few times. This chain joins TRBV6-6 and TRBJ1-6; tentative D call: TRBD1 (6 bases). Looked up from germline, CDR1 is MNHNY and CDR2 is SVGAGI (reference sequence). V lost 2 bases, J lost 9 bases, and 17 bases lay in between. The CDR3 loop spans 16 amino acids. The CDR3 spells CASSYQPADRSSPLHF. DNA of the CDR3: TGTGCCAGCAGTTACCAACCGGCAGACAGGTCTTCACCCCTCCACTTT.

This rearrangement joins TRBV30 to TRBJ1-6; D remains unclear. Germline CDR1 reads GTSNPN; CDR2 reads SVGIG (reference sequence). The CDR3 has 15 amino acids. The V and J ends lost 2 bases and 6 bases respectively, with 14 bases between them. For the CDR3, the DNA is TGTGCCTGGAGTACTGGACTTTTCAGTAATTCACCCCTCCACTTT. This translates into CAWSTGLFSNSPLHF.

This chain joins TRBV9 and TRBJ2-5; D remains ambiguous. The J call is uncertain, as TRBJ2-7 better fits the DNA end. The CDR3 loop spans 14 amino acids. Per germline, CDR1 SGDLS and CDR2 YYNGEE. DNA of the CDR3: TGTGCCAGCAGCGTTAAACCGGGCCCATACGAGCAGTACTTC. Its translation: CASSVKPGPYEQYF.

The chain has TRBV7-9 and TRBJ2-3; D might be TRBD2 (6 bases). With 4 bases removed from V and 5 bases from J, the gap between germline ends came to 19 bases. The CDR3 contains 16 residues. Germline CDR1 SEHNR, CDR2 FQNEAQ (reference sequence). DNA of the CDR3: TGTGCCAGCAGCTCGTTTCTGGCGGGGAATGAAGATACGCAGTATTTT. Protein: CASSSFLAGNEDTQYF.

This chain connects TRBV7-3 to TRBJ1-5; D is perhaps TRBD1 (6 bases). V was trimmed by 7 bases and J by 1 base, leaving 20 bases between them. The CDR3 sequence is 17 residues long. Germline CDR1 reads SGHTA; CDR2 reads FQGTGA. The CDR3 bases are TGTGCCAGCAACCTAACGAGGGACAAAAGAAGCAATCAGCCCCAGCATTTT. Protein sequence: CASNLTRDKRSNQPQHF. Using reference TRBV7-3 and TRBJ1-5 for the parts outside the CDR3, the full variable domain is GAGVSQTPSNKVTEKGKYVELRCDPISGHTALYWYRQSLGQGPEFLIYFQGTGAADDSGLPNDRFFAVRPEGSVSTLKIQRTERGDSAVYLCASNLTRDKRSNQPQHFGDGTRLSIL.

This sequence joins TRBV4-1 and TRBJ1-1; D remains ambiguous. V lost 1 base and J 0 bases, leaving 6 bases between the germline ends. The CDR3 is 14 amino acids. Germline V lookup: CDR1 MGHRA, CDR2 YSYEKL. In DNA, the CDR3 is TGCGCCAGCAGCCAAGGTTCACTGAACACTGAAGCTTTCTTT. This codes for CASSQGSLNTEAFF.

This clone was detected only once. The rearrangement joins TRBV5-1 to TRBJ1-4; D not certain. Germline CDR1 SGHRS, CDR2 YFSETQ. This CDR3 contains 15 residues. Trimming took 0 bases from V and 8 from J, leaving 14 bases between them. This chain's CDR3 is CASSLDGRLGEKLFF. The DNA of the CDR3 is TGCGCCAGCAGCTTGGACGGCCGTTTGGGAGAAAAACTGTTTTTT.

The chain combines TRBV7-9 with TRBJ2-7; D gene uncertain. Germline V gene data show CDR1 as SEHNR and CDR2 as FQNEAQ (reference sequence). Deletions cut 2 bases from V and 7 bases from J, with 12 bases between. This CDR3 region has 13 residues. This CDR3 is CASSLSYSPEQYF. As DNA, the CDR3 is TGTGCCAGCAGCTTAAGTTATTCGCCAGAGCAGTACTTC.

This clone has just one count. This chain links TRBV28 with TRBJ1-5; D is undetermined. This CDR3 comprises 18 residues. The V end was cut by 4 bases, the J end by 0 bases, with 19 bases between. Germline lookup yields CDR1 MDHEN and CDR2 SYDVKM. In DNA, the CDR3 is TGTGCCAGCAGTTCGCGGGTCGCATACCAGGTTAGCAATCAGCCCCAGCATTTT. As protein: CASSSRVAYQVSNQPQHF.

The rearrangement joins TRBV6-1 to TRBJ1-1; weak D call: TRBD1 (5 bases). V lost 6 bases and J lost 5, with 16 bases in between. CDR1 MNHNS and CDR2 SASEGT come from the germline V gene. The CDR3 runs to 14 residues. For the CDR3, the DNA is TGTGCCAGCAGGAGGGACCAGTCTAGTACTGAAGCTTTCTTT. Translated, it gives CASRRDQSSTEAFF.

The chain is built from TRBV7-3 and TRBJ2-1; 14 bases are shared with TRBD2. V was pared by 5 bases and J by 7 bases, with 4 bases of the junction left unmatched. CDR1 SGHTA and CDR2 FQGTGA come from the germline V gene. This CDR3 contains 15 residues. The CDR3: CASSPGLAGGNEQFF. The CDR3 nucleotides are TGTGCCAGCAGCCCAGGACTAGCGGGGGGAAATGAGCAGTTCTTC. Together with reference TRBV7-3 and TRBJ2-1, the CDR3 gives the full variable domain: GAGVSQTPSNKVTEKGKYVELRCDPISGHTALYWYRQSLGQGPEFLIYFQGTGAADDSGLPNDRFFAVRPEGSVSTLKIQRTERGDSAVYLCASSPGLAGGNEQFFGPGTRLTVL.

This rearrangement joins TRBV25-1 to TRBJ2-1; 7 bases are a match to TRBD1. Unmatched junction bases numbered 10, after V lost 1 base and J lost 1 base. Germline values: CDR1 MGHDK, CDR2 SYGVNS. The CDR3 sequence is 18 residues long. CDR3 nucleotide sequence: TGTGCCAGCAGTGAATTTGACAGGGCCTCCCATTCCTACAATGAGCAGTTCTTC. As protein: CASSEFDRASHSYNEQFF.